This TCR beta chain emerged from a study of T-cell memory formation after mild COVID-19. The study's findings and limits: Researchers could not confirm that second-wave clones peaking on day 37 targeted SARS-CoV-2.

In germline, CDR1 is ENHRY, CDR2 SYGVKD. The CDR3 runs to 14 residues. J lost 5 bases, V lost 2 bases, and 0 bases had no gene match. TCRdb re-called the 5' RACE reads with MiXCR, one entry per CDR3 protein. The sample includes roughly 400,000 distinct CDR3 sequences, around a sixth of them seen just once. For this clonotype: Its target is unknown.

The sequence came from a man aged 18 to 35 who had mild COVID-19 (a few samples of this study predate the infection). Cell type and time point are not known. The V call is TRBV10-3, the J call TRBJ2-3; 11 bases match TRBD2. Sample: PBMCs or a T cell subset sorted from them (not recorded which). The CDR3 DNA sequence: TGTGCCATCAGTGAGACTAGCGGGGGAGATACGCAGTATTTT. Amino acids: CAISETSGGDTQYF.